This T cell receptor (beta chain) was observed in a study of tumor and adjacent non-tumor tissue in lung cancer. The library came from three nested PCR rounds adapted from ARM-PCR protocols. TCRdb reprocessed the multiplex PCR reads with MiXCR, giving one entry per CDR3 protein. Of over 110,000 distinct CDR3 sequences in the sample, around 67% were seen once. RNA was extracted from bulk tissue without any cell sorting. The CDR3 totals 15 residues. V was clipped by 1 base and J by 7 bases, with 17 bases between them. Germline V lookup: CDR1 SGHAT, CDR2 FQNNGV. In its sample, this clonotype was seen a few times.

V usage is TRBV11-2 and J usage is TRBJ2-7; D is unclear. This clonotype was obtained from a man in his sixties with small cell lung cancer. Sequencing used lung tumor tissue. The CDR3 sequence is CASSLAASRFYEQYF. The CDR3 region has the DNA TGTGCCAGCAGCTTAGCGGCCTCCAGGTTCTATGAGCAGTACTTC.